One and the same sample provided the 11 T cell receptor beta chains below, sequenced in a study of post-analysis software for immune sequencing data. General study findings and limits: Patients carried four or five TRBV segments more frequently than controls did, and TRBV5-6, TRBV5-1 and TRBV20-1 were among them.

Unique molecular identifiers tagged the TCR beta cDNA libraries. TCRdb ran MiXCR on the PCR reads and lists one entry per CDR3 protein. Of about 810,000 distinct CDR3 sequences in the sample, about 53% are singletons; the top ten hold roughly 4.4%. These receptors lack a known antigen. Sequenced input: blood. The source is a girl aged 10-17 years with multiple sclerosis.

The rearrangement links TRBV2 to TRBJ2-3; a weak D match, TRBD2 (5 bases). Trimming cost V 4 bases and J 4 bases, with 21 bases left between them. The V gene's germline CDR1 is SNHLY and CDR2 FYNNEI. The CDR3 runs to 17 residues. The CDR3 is CASSVVVWETAPDTQYF. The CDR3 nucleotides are TGTGCCAGCAGTGTTGTGGTATGGGAGACGGCACCAGATACGCAGTATTTT.

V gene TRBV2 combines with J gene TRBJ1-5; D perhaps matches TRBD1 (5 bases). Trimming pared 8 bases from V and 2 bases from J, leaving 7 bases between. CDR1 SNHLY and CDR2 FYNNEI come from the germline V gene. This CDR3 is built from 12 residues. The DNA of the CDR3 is TGTGCCAGCGGGGACGGCAATCAGCCCCAGCATTTT. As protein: CASGDGNQPQHF.

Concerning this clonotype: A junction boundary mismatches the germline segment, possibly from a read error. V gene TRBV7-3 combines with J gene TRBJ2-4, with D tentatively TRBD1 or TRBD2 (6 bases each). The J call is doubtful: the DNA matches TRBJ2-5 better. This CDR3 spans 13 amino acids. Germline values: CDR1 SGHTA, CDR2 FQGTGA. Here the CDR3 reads CANSRGLRETQYF. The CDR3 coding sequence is TGTGCCAACAGCAGGGGACTCCGGGAGACCCAGTACTTC.

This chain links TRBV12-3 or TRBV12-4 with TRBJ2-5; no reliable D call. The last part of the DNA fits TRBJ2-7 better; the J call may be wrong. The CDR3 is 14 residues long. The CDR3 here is CASSFEGPVHEQYF. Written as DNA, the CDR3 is TGTGCCAGCAGTTTCGAAGGACCGGTCCACGAGCAGTACTTC.

The CDR3, as DNA: TGTGCCAGCAGCTTAAGGGGGTCATATGATGTCGCCTACGAGCAGTACTTC. It encodes CASSLRGSYDVAYEQYF. This chain joins TRBV11-2 and TRBJ2-7; a possible D gene is TRBD1 (6 bases). The CDR3 covers 17 residues. In germline, CDR1 is SGHAT, CDR2 FQNNGV. Trimming shortened V by 2 bases and J by 2 bases, and 19 bases separated the two germline ends.

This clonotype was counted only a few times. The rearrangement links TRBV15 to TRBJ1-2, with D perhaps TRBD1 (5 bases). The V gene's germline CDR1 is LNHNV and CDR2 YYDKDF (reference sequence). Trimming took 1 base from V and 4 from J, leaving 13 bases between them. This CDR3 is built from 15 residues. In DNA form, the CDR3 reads TGTGCCACCAGCAGAGTTGCAGCAGGGTTCTATGGCTACACCTTC. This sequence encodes CATSRVAAGFYGYTF. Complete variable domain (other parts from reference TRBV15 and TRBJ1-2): DAMVIQNPRYQVTQFGKPVTLSCSQTLNHNVMYWYQQKSSQAPKLLFHYYDKDFNNEADTPDNFQSRRPNTSFCFLDIRSPGLGDTAMYLCATSRVAAGFYGYTFGSGTRLTVV.

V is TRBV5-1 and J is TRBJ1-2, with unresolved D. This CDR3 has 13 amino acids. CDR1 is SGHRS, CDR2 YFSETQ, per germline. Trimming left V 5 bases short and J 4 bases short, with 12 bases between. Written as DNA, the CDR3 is TGCGCCAGCAGATTTTGGACGTCCTATGGCTACACCTTC. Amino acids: CASRFWTSYGYTF.

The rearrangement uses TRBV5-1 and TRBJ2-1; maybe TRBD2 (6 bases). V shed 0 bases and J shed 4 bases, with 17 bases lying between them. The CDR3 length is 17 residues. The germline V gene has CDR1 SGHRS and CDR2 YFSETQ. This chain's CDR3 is CASSLDPPRELYNEQFF. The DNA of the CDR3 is TGCGCCAGCAGCTTGGATCCCCCTCGGGAGTTGTACAATGAGCAGTTCTTC.

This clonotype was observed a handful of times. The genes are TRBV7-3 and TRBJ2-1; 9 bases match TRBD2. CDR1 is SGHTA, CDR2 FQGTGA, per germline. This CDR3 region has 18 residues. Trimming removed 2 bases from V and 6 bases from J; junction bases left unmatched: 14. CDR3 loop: CASSLHPTGTSFLNEQFF. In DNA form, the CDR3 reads TGTGCCAGCAGCTTACACCCGACCGGGACTAGCTTCCTCAATGAGCAGTTCTTC.

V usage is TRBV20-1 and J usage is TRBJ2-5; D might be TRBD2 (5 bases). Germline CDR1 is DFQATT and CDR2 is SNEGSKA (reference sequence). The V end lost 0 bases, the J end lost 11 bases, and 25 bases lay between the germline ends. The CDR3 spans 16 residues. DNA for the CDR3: TGCAGTGCTAGAGATCCGAGGACGGGATCAGCCTACGGGCAGTACTTC. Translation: CSARDPRTGSAYGQYF.

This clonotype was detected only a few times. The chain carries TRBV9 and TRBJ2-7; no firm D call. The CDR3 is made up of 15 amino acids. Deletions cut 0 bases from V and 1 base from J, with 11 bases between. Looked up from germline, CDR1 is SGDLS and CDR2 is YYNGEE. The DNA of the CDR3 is TGTGCCAGCAGCGTAGCGCCGGGTCCTTCCTACGAGCAGTACTTC. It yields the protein CASSVAPGPSYEQYF.